The 21 T cell receptor beta chains below come from one sample, sequenced in a study of T cells in Graves' hyperthyroidism and ophthalmopathy. Authors of the study amplified TCR beta CDR3 regions from RNA transcripts. First-round RT-PCR targeting the TCR CDR3 was performed with the HTBI primer set. TCRdb re-called the multiplex PCR reads with MiXCR, one entry per CDR3 protein. The sample contains 600,000 to 750,000 distinct CDR3 sequences, roughly 17% of which appear only once. Input material: blood. The origin of the receptors is a man aged 45 to 65 with Graves' hyperthyroidism.

This clonotype was recorded a few times. CDR3 sequence reads: CASSLLGRDKSGYTF. The CDR3 nucleotides read TGTGCCAGTAGCCTACTGGGCAGGGATAAATCTGGCTACACCTTC. The chain is built from TRBV19 and TRBJ1-2; tentative D call: TRBD1 (5 bases). V shed 6 bases and J shed 7 bases, with 21 bases lying between them. Germline V gene sequence: CDR1 LNHDA, CDR2 SQIVND (reference sequence). The CDR3 runs to 15 residues.

This clonotype appeared once. The chain recombines TRBV4-1 with TRBJ1-2; 8 bases align to TRBD1. This CDR3 has 16 amino acids. V dropped 5 bases and J dropped 2; count of bases not matched to a gene: 10. Germline V gives CDR1 MGHRA, CDR2 YSYEKL. CDR3 in DNA: TGCGCCAGCAGCGAAAACCCGGGACAGGCGAACTATGGCTACACCTTC. It is translated as CASSENPGQANYGYTF.

This clonotype was recorded a few times. The rearrangement links TRBV20-1 to TRBJ2-2; TRBD2 might be the D (6 bases). Trimming pared 0 bases from V and 3 bases from J, leaving 14 bases between. Germline V gene lookup returns CDR1 DFQATT and CDR2 SNEGSKA (reference sequence). The CDR3 loop spans 16 amino acids. This chain's CDR3 is CSAREGSLAYTGELFF. In DNA form, the CDR3 reads TGCAGTGCTAGAGAGGGTAGCCTAGCGTACACCGGGGAGCTGTTTTTT.

This clonotype was recorded many times. The CDR3 DNA is TGTGCCAGCAGCTTAGCGCTTCGGGCTAGCGGGTGGAACACCGGGGAGCTGTTTTTT. Its protein product is CASSLALRASGWNTGELFF. The chain is built from TRBV7-2 and TRBJ2-2, with 8 nucleotides matching TRBD2. The CDR3 length is 19 residues. CDR1 SGHTA and CDR2 FQGNSA come from the germline V gene. Trimming removed 0 bases from V and 1 base from J; junction bases left unmatched: 10. Together with reference TRBV7-2 and TRBJ2-2, the CDR3 gives the full variable domain: GAGVSQSPSNKVTEKGKDVELRCDPISGHTALYWYRQSLGQGLEFLIYFQGNSAPDKSGLPSDRFSAERTGGSVSTLTIQRTQQEDSAVYLCASSLALRASGWNTGELFFGEGSRLTVL.

The chain couples TRBV6-1 to TRBJ1-5; D gene ambiguous. CDR1 MNHNS and CDR2 SASEGT come from the germline V gene. The ends were cut back, 3 bases at V and 0 bases at J, with 12 bases in the middle. This CDR3 has 16 residues. DNA for the CDR3: TGTGCCAGCAGTGAGCGGACTTTAGATAGCAATCAGCCCCAGCATTTT. This codes for CASSERTLDSNQPQHF.

This clonotype was recorded a few times. The chain joins TRBV30 to TRBJ2-1; 8 bases align to TRBD2. The trim removed 0 bases at V and 0 bases at J, leaving 1 base unmatched. This CDR3 is 15 amino acids long. The germline CDR1 and CDR2 sequences are GTSNPN and SVGIG (reference sequence). In nucleotides, the CDR3 is TGTGCCTGGAGTGTACGGGGGGGCTCCTACAATGAGCAGTTCTTC. It specifies CAWSVRGGSYNEQFF.

This clonotype was counted at least ten times. This chain joins TRBV28 and TRBJ1-1, with a weak D call TRBD1 (6 bases). CDR1 and CDR2 from the germline V gene are MDHEN and SYDVKM. The CDR3 extends over 13 amino acids. Trimming removed 5 bases from V and 1 base from J, with 8 bases in between. The CDR3 loop is CASSHRENTEAFF. The DNA of the CDR3 is TGTGCCAGCAGTCACAGGGAGAACACTGAAGCTTTCTTT.

Ten or more counts support this clonotype. As DNA, the CDR3 is TGCAGTGCCGGACCCGGTACTAGCGGGAGGGCCACAGATACGCAGTATTTT. Amino acids: CSAGPGTSGRATDTQYF. The chain has TRBV20-1 and TRBJ2-3; 13 nucleotides align to TRBD2. CDR1 and CDR2 from the germline V gene are DFQATT and SNEGSKA (reference sequence). This CDR3 comprises 17 residues. Trimming cost V 6 bases and J 2 bases; bases outside gene matches: 11.

This clonotype has more than one count but fewer than ten. The V call is TRBV27, the J call TRBJ1-2; D call uncertain. This CDR3 has 13 residues. V lost 5 bases and J lost 4, with 11 bases in between. Germline CDR1 MNHEY, CDR2 SMNVEV (reference sequence). The CDR3 bases are TGTGCCAGCAGTGTTACACGGGTCTATGGCTACACCTTC. This gives the protein CASSVTRVYGYTF.

The table lists this clonotype with many counts. The chain has TRBV2 and TRBJ2-3, with 11 bases lining up with TRBD2. CDR1 is SNHLY, CDR2 FYNNEI, per germline. V trimming: 6 bases; J trimming: 1 base; junction bases outside the gene matches: 3. The CDR3 is made up of 15 amino acids. CDR3 DNA: TGTGCCAGCAGAGAACTAGCGGGGGGCACAGATACGCAGTATTTT. Translation: CASRELAGGTDTQYF.

The chain combines TRBV20-1 with TRBJ2-7, with 13 bases that match TRBD2. This CDR3 comprises 15 residues. V gave up 6 bases and J gave up 3 bases; unmatched junction bases: 8. The germline CDR1 and CDR2 sequences are DFQATT and SNEGSKA (reference sequence). CDR3 nucleotide sequence: TGCAGTGCGCTGACTAGCGGGAGGCTTCTCTACGAGCAGTACTTC. Translation gives CSALTSGRLLYEQYF.

The sample holds many counts of this clonotype. V and J are TRBV27 and TRBJ2-7, with D possibly TRBD1 on 5 matching bases. The CDR3 extends over 16 amino acids. Germline lookup yields CDR1 MNHEY and CDR2 SMNVEV (reference sequence). Between the trimmed V and J ends, which lost 5 bases and 4 bases, there was a span of 21 bases. In DNA, the CDR3 is TGTGCCAGCAGTCCGGCTACAGGACCCGAGCGATACGAGCAGTACTTC. It translates to CASSPATGPERYEQYF.

There are a few counts of this clonotype. This chain connects TRBV13 to TRBJ1-1, with D hard to call. Trimming pared 2 bases from V and 4 bases from J, leaving 17 bases between. Germline CDR1 PRHDT, CDR2 FYEKMQ (reference sequence). This CDR3 spans 16 amino acids. In nucleotides, the CDR3 is TGTGCCAGCAGCTTATCCCCCCTTCGTCGGGGCACTGAAGCTTTCTTT. Translating gives CASSLSPLRRGTEAFF.

This rearrangement joins TRBV24-1 to TRBJ1-5, with a tentative D call TRBD1 (5 bases). CDR1 is KGHDR and CDR2 is SFDVKD in the germline V gene. The CDR3 spans 17 residues. V lost 5 bases and J 4 bases, leaving 20 bases between the germline ends. CDR3 sequence (DNA): TGTGCCACCAGTGCGAGCTCCCCCGGGACCTTAAATCAGCCCCAGCATTTT. Residues: CATSASSPGTLNQPQHF.

The table lists this clonotype with many counts. The V gene is TRBV19, the J gene TRBJ2-5, with a weak D call TRBD2 (5 bases). V was cut by 3 bases and J by 4 bases, with 15 bases left in between. The length of the CDR3 is 15 residues. Germline V gene data show CDR1 as LNHDA and CDR2 as SQIVND (reference sequence). The CDR3 DNA is TGTGCCAGTAGTATCCAATCGGGATTAGGAGAGACCCAGTACTTC. Amino acids: CASSIQSGLGETQYF.

This clonotype has only a few counts. V gene TRBV19 combines with J gene TRBJ2-5; D unresolved. V lost 4 bases and J lost 0, with 6 bases in between. The CDR3 consists of 13 residues. From germline, CDR1 is LNHDA and CDR2 SQIVND (reference sequence). The CDR3: CASSRRYQETQYF. The DNA of the CDR3 is TGTGCCAGTAGTAGAAGGTACCAAGAGACCCAGTACTTC.

The chain is built from TRBV6-1 and TRBJ2-1; D is possibly TRBD1 (6 bases). Germline V gives CDR1 MNHNS, CDR2 SASEGT. This CDR3 has 14 residues. Between the trimmed V and J ends, which lost 6 bases and 8 bases, there was a span of 17 bases. The CDR3 spells CASSATWTADEQFF. DNA of the CDR3: TGTGCCAGCAGCGCAACCTGGACAGCCGATGAGCAGTTCTTC.

This clonotype has only a few counts. V gene TRBV5-1 combines with J gene TRBJ1-2, with 9 bases identical to TRBD1. With V trimmed by 0 bases and J by 3 bases, 6 bases remained unmatched. The CDR3 loop spans 16 amino acids. CDR1 SGHRS and CDR2 YFSETQ come from the germline V gene. In nucleotides, the CDR3 is TGCGCCAGCAGCTTGGACGGACAGGGGATATACTATGGCTACACCTTC. Translating it yields CASSLDGQGIYYGYTF.

This clonotype has ten or more counts. The chain recombines TRBV27 with TRBJ2-7; 7 bases are shared with TRBD2. Germline V gives CDR1 MNHEY, CDR2 SMNVEV (reference sequence). The CDR3 has 14 amino acids. Unmatched junction bases numbered 9, after V lost 8 bases and J lost 2 bases. The CDR3 loop is CASHPPGLPYEQYF. CDR3 DNA sequence: TGTGCCAGCCACCCCCCGGGACTACCCTACGAGCAGTACTTC.

The count of this clonotype is one. The chain recombines TRBV27 with TRBJ2-7; D is unclear. V was shortened by 4 bases and J by 1 base, with 17 bases between the two germline ends. Germline CDR1 and CDR2: MNHEY and SMNVEV (reference sequence). This CDR3 spans 16 amino acids. CDR3 nucleotides: TGTGCCAGCAGTTACGGGTCAGGCAGTAGGTCCTACGAGCAGTACTTC. Translation gives CASSYGSGSRSYEQYF.

This rearrangement joins TRBV4-2 to TRBJ1-2; TRBD1 agrees at 7 bases. After removal of 1 base from V and 4 bases from J, the junction contained 12 bases not matched to a gene. This CDR3 region has 17 residues. CDR1 LGHNA and CDR2 YNFKEQ come from the germline V gene. This CDR3 reads CASSQVSLEGAAYGYTF. Written as DNA, the CDR3 is TGTGCCAGCAGCCAAGTGTCTCTAGAGGGGGCTGCCTATGGCTACACCTTC.